Listed below are T cell receptor beta chains from one sample, sequenced in a study of cytomegalovirus exposure and HLA in healthy donors. Generated by immunoSEQ multiplex PCR, the TCRdb table keeps only in-frame clones and is missing some. Of roughly 57,000 clones listed, approximately 80% are singletons. The sequenced material came from PBMCs. These receptors were collected from a man in his fifties or sixties in good health and CMV-seronegative. The CDR3 runs from the conserved cysteine through the conserved F or W.

J gene: TRBJ1-5
V gene: TRBV11-2
CDR3 protein: CASSWDRNQPQHF

J gene: TRBJ1-6
V gene: TRBV7-2
CDR3 protein: CASSFTGGAGNSPLHF

J gene: TRBJ2-1
V gene: TRBV2
CDR3 protein: CASSAQLAGYNEQFF

J gene: TRBJ2-4
V gene: TRBV5-4
CDR3 protein: CASTAPQGAKNIQYF

J gene: TRBJ2-7
V gene: TRBV18
CDR3 protein: CASSPGLSYEQYF

J gene: TRBJ2-1
V gene: TRBV6-5
CDR3 protein: CASTPGGDSYNEQFF

J gene: TRBJ1-1
V gene: TRBV7-3
CDR3 protein: CASSSQGTGRAFF

J gene: TRBJ2-6
V gene: TRBV4-2
CDR3 protein: CASSQDTGSGANVLTF

J gene: TRBJ2-4
V gene: TRBV2
CDR3 protein: CASSEEGGEAKNIQYF

J gene: TRBJ1-2
V gene: TRBV5-1
CDR3 protein: CASSLDPSAGGGYTF

J gene: TRBJ2-3
V gene: TRBV4-1
CDR3 protein: CASSQPAGGRDTQYF

J gene: TRBJ1-4
V gene: TRBV28
CDR3 protein: CASGFANEKLFF

J gene: TRBJ2-1
V gene: TRBV19
CDR3 protein: CASSGAGTSGSNEQFF

J gene: TRBJ1-6
V gene: TRBV6-5
CDR3 protein: CASARGFYNSPLHF

J gene: TRBJ1-5
V gene: TRBV6-1
CDR3 protein: CASSERRGNQPQHF

J gene: TRBJ2-7
V gene: TRBV6-1
CDR3 protein: CASSGDRGYEQYF

J gene: TRBJ2-1
V gene: TRBV5-1
CDR3 protein: CASAGDTSKGNEQFF

J gene: TRBJ1-2
V gene: TRBV2
CDR3 protein: CASSVGVGYTF

J gene: TRBJ2-3
V gene: TRBV4-3
CDR3 protein: CASSQDPVAGGPPDTQYF

J gene: TRBJ2-3
V gene: TRBV9
CDR3 protein: CASSFPEGRGADTQYF

J gene: TRBJ2-3
V gene: TRBV27
CDR3 protein: CAVGGRGGTDTQYF

J gene: TRBJ2-1
V gene: TRBV6-4
CDR3 protein: CASSDSAGGYNEQFF

J gene: TRBJ2-1
V gene: TRBV5-6
CDR3 protein: CASTPGGYNEQFF

J gene: TRBJ1-5
V gene: TRBV7-6
CDR3 protein: CASSLATWTGTSQPQHF

J gene: TRBJ2-5
V gene: TRBV7-6
CDR3 protein: CASSLGWAGGQKTQYF